Included here is one T cell receptor (beta chain) sequence, with context. Its antigen is unidentified. Reverse transcription of all isolated RNA meant that expressed TCRB transcripts were sequenced. Data came from immunoSEQ multiplex PCR; TCRdb stores just in-frame clones and leaves some out. The table lists under 900,000 clones, about a sixth of them singletons, with around 0.02% in the top ten. The data stem from a study of beta chain features in type 1 diabetes. The study's findings and limits: TCRB CDR3 length was moderately but significantly reduced in all four CD4+ subsets of Type 1 diabetes patients. Cells with high TCR expression could be over-represented by cDNA sequencing.

Trimming pared 2 bases from V and 8 bases from J, leaving 18 bases between. Per the germline V gene, CDR1 is SGHVS and CDR2 is FQNEAQ. CDR3 length: 15 amino acids. Based on CD45RO/CCR7/CD25/CD127/CD95/CD27, CD4+ regulatory, stem cell-like memory, naive and central memory cells were sorted. This receptor was obtained from a woman aged 18 to 35 in good health. The J gene is TRBJ1-2, the V gene TRBV7-8, with a tentative D call TRBD1 (5 bases). What was sequenced was naive CD4+ T cells from blood. Here the CDR3 reads CASSLQDNYGEGYTF. CDR3 in DNA: TGTGCCAGCAGCTTACAGGACAACTATGGCGAAGGCTACACCTTC.